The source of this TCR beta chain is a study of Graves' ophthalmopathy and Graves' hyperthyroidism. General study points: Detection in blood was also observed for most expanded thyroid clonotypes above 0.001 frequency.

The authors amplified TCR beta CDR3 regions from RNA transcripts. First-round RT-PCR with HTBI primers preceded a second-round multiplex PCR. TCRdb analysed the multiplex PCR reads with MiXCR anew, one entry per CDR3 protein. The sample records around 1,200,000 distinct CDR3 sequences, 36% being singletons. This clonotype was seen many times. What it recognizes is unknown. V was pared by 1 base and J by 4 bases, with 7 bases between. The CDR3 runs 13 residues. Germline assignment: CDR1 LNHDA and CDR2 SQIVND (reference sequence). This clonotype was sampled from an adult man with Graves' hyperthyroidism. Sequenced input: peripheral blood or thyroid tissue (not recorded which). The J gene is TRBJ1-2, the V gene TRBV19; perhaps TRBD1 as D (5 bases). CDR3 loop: CASSIGGGYGYTF. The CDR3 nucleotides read TGTGCCAGTAGTATAGGCGGGGGCTATGGCTACACCTTC.